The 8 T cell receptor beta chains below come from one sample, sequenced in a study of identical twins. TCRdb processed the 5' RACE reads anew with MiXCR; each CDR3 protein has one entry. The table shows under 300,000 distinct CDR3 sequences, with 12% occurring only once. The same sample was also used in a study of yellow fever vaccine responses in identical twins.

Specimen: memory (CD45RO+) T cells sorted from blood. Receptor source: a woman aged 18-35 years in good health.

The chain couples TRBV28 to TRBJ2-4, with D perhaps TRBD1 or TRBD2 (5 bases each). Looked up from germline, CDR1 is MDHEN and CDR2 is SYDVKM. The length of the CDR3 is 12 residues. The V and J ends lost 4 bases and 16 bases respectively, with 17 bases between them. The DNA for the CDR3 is TGTGCCAGCAGTTCCCTGGGGGTGGACTTTTACTTC. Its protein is CASSSLGVDFYF.

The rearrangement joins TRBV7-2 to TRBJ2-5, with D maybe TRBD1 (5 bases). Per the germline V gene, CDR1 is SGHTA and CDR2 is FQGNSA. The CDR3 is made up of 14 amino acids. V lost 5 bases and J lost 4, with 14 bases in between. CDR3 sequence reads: CASSPRARGETQYF. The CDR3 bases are TGTGCCAGCAGCCCCAGGGCCCGAGGAGAGACCCAGTACTTC.

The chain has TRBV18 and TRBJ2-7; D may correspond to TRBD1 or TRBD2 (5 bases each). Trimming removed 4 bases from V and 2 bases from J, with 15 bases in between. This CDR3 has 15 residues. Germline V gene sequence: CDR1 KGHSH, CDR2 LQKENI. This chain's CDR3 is CASSRNRDGTYEQYF. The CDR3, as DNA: TGTGCCAGCTCACGGAACCGGGACGGGACCTACGAGCAGTACTTC. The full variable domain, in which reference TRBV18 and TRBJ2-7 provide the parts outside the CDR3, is NAGVMQNPRHLVRRRGQEARLRCSPMKGHSHVYWYRQLPEEGLKFMVYLQKENIIDESGMPKERFSAEFPKEGPSILRIQQVVRGDSAAYFCASSRNRDGTYEQYFGPGTRLTVT.

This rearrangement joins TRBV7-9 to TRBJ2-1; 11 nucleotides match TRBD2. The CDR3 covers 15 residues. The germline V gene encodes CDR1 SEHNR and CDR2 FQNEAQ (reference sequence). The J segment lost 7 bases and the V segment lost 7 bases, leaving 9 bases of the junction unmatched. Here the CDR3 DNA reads TGTGCCAGCAATGCAGGGACTAGCGGCAATAATGAGCAGTTCTTC. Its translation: CASNAGTSGNNEQFF.

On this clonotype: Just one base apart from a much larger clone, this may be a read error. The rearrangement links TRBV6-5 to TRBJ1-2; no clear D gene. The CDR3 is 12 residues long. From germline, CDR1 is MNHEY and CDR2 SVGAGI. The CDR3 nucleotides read TGTGCCAACAGTTACTACGGGTATGGCTACACCTTC. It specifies CANSYYGYGYTF.

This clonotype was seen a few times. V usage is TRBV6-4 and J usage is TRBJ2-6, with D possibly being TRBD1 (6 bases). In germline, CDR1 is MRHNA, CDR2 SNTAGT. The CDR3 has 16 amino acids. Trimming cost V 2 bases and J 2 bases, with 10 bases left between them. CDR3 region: CASSDSAGAGANVLTF. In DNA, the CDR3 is TGTGCCAGCAGTGACAGTGCAGGGGCTGGGGCCAACGTCCTGACTTTC.

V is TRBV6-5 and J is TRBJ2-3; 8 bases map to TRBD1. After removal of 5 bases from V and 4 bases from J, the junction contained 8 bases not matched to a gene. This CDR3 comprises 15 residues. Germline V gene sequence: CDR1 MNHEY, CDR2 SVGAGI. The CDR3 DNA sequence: TGTGCCAGCAGTCAGACAGGGGCTTTATCAGATACGCAGTATTTT. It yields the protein CASSQTGALSDTQYF.

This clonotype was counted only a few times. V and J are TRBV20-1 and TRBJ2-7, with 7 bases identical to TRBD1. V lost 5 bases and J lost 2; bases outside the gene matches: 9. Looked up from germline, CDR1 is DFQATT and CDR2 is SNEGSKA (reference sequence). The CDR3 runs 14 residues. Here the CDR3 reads CSALPGTDTYEQYF. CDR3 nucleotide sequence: TGCAGTGCTCTACCCGGGACAGATACCTACGAGCAGTACTTC.